Reported below is one T cell receptor beta chain. The target antigen is unknown. The data derive from a study of shared clonotypes between healthy human individuals. As for the study in general: A couple of women and a few men aged 18 to 49 served as donors.

Study-level results: A small donor pool kept down the genetic and exposure-history diversity that was represented.

Recent acute infections and vaccinations were absent in the healthy HIV-negative adult donors. Several immunoSEQ 96-well plates shared each subset's DNA, each plate a replicate. Sequenced by immunoSEQ multiplex PCR; TCRdb stores in-frame clones only, minus some. The sample records hundreds of thousands of clones, roughly 79% being singletons. Sequenced: PBMCs. This TCR was recovered from a woman between 40 and 55 years old in good health. Some clones in this sample may be carry-over from other donors' samples.

This CDR3 is CASSLDGRPYNEQFF. CDR3 coding DNA: TGCGCCAGCAGCTTGGACGGGAGGCCTTACAATGAGCAGTTCTTC. The chain employs TRBV5-1 and TRBJ2-1, with 7 bases fitting TRBD2. V was pared by 0 bases and J by 4 bases, with 4 bases of the junction left unmatched. Germline V CDR1 and CDR2: SGHRS, YFSETQ. This CDR3 comprises 15 residues. The full variable domain, with the rest looked up from reference TRBV5-1 and TRBJ2-1, is KAGVTQTPRYLIKTRGQQVTLSCSPISGHRSVSWYQQTPGQGLQFLFEYFSETQRNKGNFPGRFSGRQFSNSRSEMNVSTLELGDSALYLCASSLDGRPYNEQFFGPGTRLTVL.